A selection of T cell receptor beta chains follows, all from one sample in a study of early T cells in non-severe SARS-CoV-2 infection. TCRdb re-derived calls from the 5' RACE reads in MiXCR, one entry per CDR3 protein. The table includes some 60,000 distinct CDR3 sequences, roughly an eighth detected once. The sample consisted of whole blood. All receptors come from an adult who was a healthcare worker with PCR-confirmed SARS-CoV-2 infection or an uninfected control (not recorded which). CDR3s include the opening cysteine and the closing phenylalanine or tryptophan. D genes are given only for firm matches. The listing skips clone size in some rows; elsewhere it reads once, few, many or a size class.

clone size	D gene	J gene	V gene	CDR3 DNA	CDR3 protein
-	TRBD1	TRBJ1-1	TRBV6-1	TGTGCCAGCAGTATGACAGGGCGAGGGACTGAAGCTTTCTTT	CASSMTGRGTEAFF
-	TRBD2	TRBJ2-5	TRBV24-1	TGTGCCACCAGTGACGCGGGAGCCCTCGGGCAAGAGACCCAGTACTTC	CATSDAGALGQETQYF
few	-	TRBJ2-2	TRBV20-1	TGCAGTGCTATCAGAAGGGGGGGCACCGGGGAGCTGTTTTTT	CSAIRRGGTGELFF
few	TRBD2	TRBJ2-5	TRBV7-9	TGTGCCAGCAGCCCACCTCTAGCGGGGCAAGAGACCCAGTACTTC	CASSPPLAGQETQYF
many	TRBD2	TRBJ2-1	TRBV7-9	TGTGCCAGCAGCGCCACCGGGACTAGCGGGAATGAGCAGTTCTTC	CASSATGTSGNEQFF
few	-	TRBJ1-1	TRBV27	TGTGCCAGCAGTGACATGAACACTGAAGCTTTCTTT	CASSDMNTEAFF
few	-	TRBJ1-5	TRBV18	TGTGCCAGCTCACCCGATTCCAGCAATCAGCCCCAGCATTTT	CASSPDSSNQPQHF
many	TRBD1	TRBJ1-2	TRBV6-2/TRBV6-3	TGTGCCAGCAGTTCCCGCAGGGGGAGAACATATGGCTACACCTTC	CASSSRRGRTYGYTF
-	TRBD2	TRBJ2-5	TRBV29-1	TGCAGCGTCGCCCGGGGGACTAGCGGGAAAGAGACCCAGTACTTC	CSVARGTSGKETQYF
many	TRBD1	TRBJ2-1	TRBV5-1	TGCGCCAGCAGCTTAGTACAGGGGGCCGGTGAGCAGTTCTTC	CASSLVQGAGEQFF
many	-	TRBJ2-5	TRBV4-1	TGCGCCAGCAGCCAAGTTGGGACACAATACCAAGAGACCCAGTACTTC	CASSQVGTQYQETQYF